These T cell receptor beta chains were read from a single sample in a study of blood T cell repertoires in COVID-19. Only in-frame clones appear in the TCRdb table, and some are missing; sequencing was by immunoSEQ multiplex PCR. Counted here are 180,000 or so clones, approximately 88% occurring once; the ten biggest clones make up around 7%. Sequencing used peripheral blood. These TCRs come from a middle-aged man with acute or convalescent COVID-19. CDR3s include the opening cysteine and the closing phenylalanine or tryptophan. D genes are given only for firm matches. Rows may omit the clone size; those that give it use once, few, many or a size class.

clone size: -; J gene: TRBJ1-1; V gene: TRBV30; D gene: -; CDR3 DNA: TGTGCCTGGAGTGTACTAACAGGGATAACTGAAGCTTTCTTT; CDR3 protein: CAWSVLTGITEAFF
clone size: few; J gene: TRBJ1-4; V gene: TRBV15; D gene: -; CDR3 DNA: TGTGCCACCAGGGCAAATGAAAAACTGTTTTTT; CDR3 protein: CATRANEKLFF
clone size: -; J gene: TRBJ2-7; V gene: TRBV5-1; D gene: TRBD2; CDR3 DNA: TGCGCCAGCAGCTGGACTAGCGGGGGGGCCAGCGAGCAGTACTTC; CDR3 protein: CASSWTSGGASEQYF
clone size: -; J gene: TRBJ1-2; V gene: TRBV25-1; D gene: TRBD1; CDR3 DNA: TGTGCCAGCACCTCGGACAGGGAAAGCTATGGCTACACCTTC; CDR3 protein: CASTSDRESYGYTF
clone size: -; J gene: TRBJ1-2; V gene: TRBV7-2; D gene: -; CDR3 DNA: TGTGCCAGCAGTCCCAGGAACATCGCCTCCCGGCGTGGCTACACCTTC; CDR3 protein: CASSPRNIASRRGYTF
clone size: -; J gene: TRBJ2-3; V gene: TRBV7-9; D gene: -; CDR3 DNA: TGTGCCAGCAGACTCACAGATACGCAGTATTTT; CDR3 protein: CASRLTDTQYF
clone size: -; J gene: TRBJ1-5; V gene: TRBV4-1; D gene: TRBD1; CDR3 DNA: TGCGCCAGCAGCCAATCCGGGACAGGTCCATTAGAGGGGCCCCAGCATTTT; CDR3 protein: CASSQSGTGPLEGPQHF
clone size: -; J gene: TRBJ2-3; V gene: TRBV19; D gene: TRBD2; CDR3 DNA: TGTGCCAGTAGTATGCTCCCGGGGGGGCCCGAGTATTTT; CDR3 protein: CASSMLPGGPEYF
clone size: -; J gene: TRBJ1-2; V gene: TRBV10-2; D gene: -; CDR3 DNA: TGCGCCAGCAGTGAGTCGGCAAATATCGGGGGCTACACCTTC; CDR3 protein: CASSESANIGGYTF
clone size: -; J gene: TRBJ1-2; V gene: TRBV2; D gene: TRBD1; CDR3 DNA: TGTGCCAGCAGGGCAGGGACAGGGGGCGCGGATGGCTACACCTTC; CDR3 protein: CASRAGTGGADGYTF
clone size: -; J gene: TRBJ1-1; V gene: TRBV15; D gene: TRBD1; CDR3 DNA: TGTGCCACCAGCAGAGGAGGGACAGGCAGCTCTGAAGCTTTCTTT; CDR3 protein: CATSRGGTGSSEAFF
clone size: -; J gene: TRBJ1-5; V gene: TRBV28; D gene: TRBD1; CDR3 DNA: TGTGCCAGCAGCCCCTCTGGACAGGGGGCGCTGCCCCAGCATTTT; CDR3 protein: CASSPSGQGALPQHF
clone size: -; J gene: TRBJ2-2; V gene: TRBV6-2/TRBV6-3; D gene: TRBD1; CDR3 DNA: TGTGCCAGCAGTTACCAGGGACAGGGCTTGGTCGGGGAGCTGTTTTTT; CDR3 protein: CASSYQGQGLVGELFF
clone size: once; J gene: TRBJ1-2; V gene: TRBV2; D gene: -; CDR3 DNA: TGTGCCAGCAGTGAAGGCAGAAACTATGGCTACACCTTC; CDR3 protein: CASSEGRNYGYTF
clone size: few; J gene: TRBJ1-2; V gene: TRBV5-4; D gene: -; CDR3 DNA: TGTGCCAGCAGCTTCGGGGGGAAACCCACTAACTATGGCTACACCTTC; CDR3 protein: CASSFGGKPTNYGYTF
clone size: once; J gene: TRBJ1-3; V gene: TRBV3-1/TRBV3-2; D gene: -; CDR3 DNA: TGTGCCAGCAGCCAGTCGGGGGGTATCTCAGGGTCCTCTGGAAACACCATATATTTT; CDR3 protein: CASSQSGGISGSSGNTIYF
clone size: -; J gene: TRBJ2-5; V gene: TRBV7-2; D gene: TRBD2; CDR3 DNA: TGTGCCAGCAGCCCTTGGGGGGGGGAAGAGACCCAGTACTTC; CDR3 protein: CASSPWGGEETQYF
clone size: -; J gene: TRBJ2-7; V gene: TRBV18; D gene: TRBD2; CDR3 DNA: TGTGCCAGCTCATCTAGCGGGGGAGCCTACGAGCAGTACTTC; CDR3 protein: CASSSSGGAYEQYF
clone size: -; J gene: TRBJ1-2; V gene: TRBV3-1/TRBV3-2; D gene: TRBD1; CDR3 DNA: TGTGCCAGCAGCCCCCTTGGACAGGGTAAGGGTGGCTACACCTTC; CDR3 protein: CASSPLGQGKGGYTF
clone size: -; J gene: TRBJ2-3; V gene: TRBV7-2; D gene: TRBD1; CDR3 DNA: TGTGCCAGCAGCTCGGGACAGCGAAGCACAGATACGCAGTATTTT; CDR3 protein: CASSSGQRSTDTQYF
clone size: -; J gene: TRBJ1-4; V gene: TRBV6-2/TRBV6-3; D gene: TRBD1; CDR3 DNA: TGTGCCAGCAGTTACGCAGGGGGGAATGAAAAACTGTTTTTT; CDR3 protein: CASSYAGGNEKLFF
clone size: -; J gene: TRBJ2-3; V gene: TRBV11-2; D gene: -; CDR3 DNA: TGTGCCAGCAGGGGCACTGGCACAGATACGCAGTATTTT; CDR3 protein: CASRGTGTDTQYF
clone size: -; J gene: TRBJ2-2; V gene: TRBV7-2; D gene: TRBD2; CDR3 DNA: TGTGCCAGCAGCGCCCTTCGGACTAGCGGGTGGTCTGTCGGGGAGCTGTTTTTT; CDR3 protein: CASSALRTSGWSVGELFF
clone size: -; J gene: TRBJ2-1; V gene: TRBV19; D gene: TRBD1; CDR3 DNA: TGTGCCAGTAGTATAGATCCAGGGGGCGATGAGCAGTTCTTC; CDR3 protein: CASSIDPGGDEQFF
clone size: once; J gene: TRBJ2-2; V gene: TRBV18; D gene: -; CDR3 DNA: TGTGCCACTAACATCAGGCAGCCACTTAACACCGGGGAGCTGTTTTTT; CDR3 protein: CATNIRQPLNTGELFF
clone size: -; J gene: TRBJ2-3; V gene: TRBV2; D gene: -; CDR3 DNA: TGTGCCAGTACGGGGGGGACAGGGACAGATACGCAGTATTTT; CDR3 protein: CASTGGTGTDTQYF
clone size: few; J gene: TRBJ2-7; V gene: TRBV7-9; D gene: -; CDR3 DNA: TGTGCCAGCAGCTTAGCGCTCGGGGACTACGAGCAGTACTTC; CDR3 protein: CASSLALGDYEQYF
clone size: once; J gene: TRBJ2-1; V gene: TRBV13; D gene: -; CDR3 DNA: TGTGCCAGCAGCTTAATGAGCTCCTACAATGAGCAGTTCTTC; CDR3 protein: CASSLMSSYNEQFF
clone size: -; J gene: TRBJ2-1; V gene: TRBV20-1; D gene: -; CDR3 DNA: TGCAGCCTTAATGAGCAGTTCTTC; CDR3 protein: CSLNEQFF
clone size: -; J gene: TRBJ1-1; V gene: TRBV28; D gene: TRBD1; CDR3 DNA: TGTGCCAGCAGTCTGACAGGGACCCTGGGGACTGAAGCTTTCTTT; CDR3 protein: CASSLTGTLGTEAFF
clone size: once; J gene: TRBJ2-3; V gene: TRBV5-1; D gene: TRBD1; CDR3 DNA: TGCGCCAGCAGCCCGACTCCGGGACAGGGCACAGATACGCAGTATTTT; CDR3 protein: CASSPTPGQGTDTQYF
clone size: -; J gene: TRBJ1-1; V gene: TRBV5-1; D gene: -; CDR3 DNA: TGCGCCAGCAGCTTACAGGGTAGGACTGAAGCTTTCTTT; CDR3 protein: CASSLQGRTEAFF
clone size: -; J gene: TRBJ2-1; V gene: TRBV19; D gene: TRBD1; CDR3 DNA: TGTGCCAGTAGTATTCGGGGACAGGGGAATTCCAATGAGCAGTTCTTC; CDR3 protein: CASSIRGQGNSNEQFF
clone size: -; J gene: TRBJ2-1; V gene: TRBV6-5; D gene: TRBD1; CDR3 DNA: TGTGCCAGCAGGGAGGGGCAGGGGGCCCACAATGAGCAGTTCTTC; CDR3 protein: CASREGQGAHNEQFF
clone size: -; J gene: TRBJ1-2; V gene: TRBV29-1; D gene: -; CDR3 DNA: TGCAGCGTTGAGGGGGGTTTGAGCTATGGCTACACCTTC; CDR3 protein: CSVEGGLSYGYTF
clone size: -; J gene: TRBJ1-2; V gene: TRBV3-1/TRBV3-2; D gene: TRBD1; CDR3 DNA: TGTGCCAGCAGCCAGACAGGGTGGGACGGCTACACCTTC; CDR3 protein: CASSQTGWDGYTF
clone size: -; J gene: TRBJ2-7; V gene: TRBV20-1; D gene: TRBD2; CDR3 DNA: TGCAGTGCTAGTAGAGCGGGGGGGCCTAACGAGCAGTACTTC; CDR3 protein: CSASRAGGPNEQYF
clone size: -; J gene: TRBJ1-1; V gene: TRBV6-5; D gene: -; CDR3 DNA: TGTGCCAGCAGCAATCTACTCATGAACACTGAAGCTTTCTTT; CDR3 protein: CASSNLLMNTEAFF
clone size: -; J gene: TRBJ2-7; V gene: TRBV5-6; D gene: -; CDR3 DNA: TGTGCCAGCAGCTTGGGCCAGGCCGAGCAGTACTTC; CDR3 protein: CASSLGQAEQYF
clone size: -; J gene: TRBJ1-4; V gene: TRBV6-1; D gene: -; CDR3 DNA: TGTGCCAGCAGTGAACGCGGGTTCGCTAAAGAAAAACTGTTTTTT; CDR3 protein: CASSERGFAKEKLFF